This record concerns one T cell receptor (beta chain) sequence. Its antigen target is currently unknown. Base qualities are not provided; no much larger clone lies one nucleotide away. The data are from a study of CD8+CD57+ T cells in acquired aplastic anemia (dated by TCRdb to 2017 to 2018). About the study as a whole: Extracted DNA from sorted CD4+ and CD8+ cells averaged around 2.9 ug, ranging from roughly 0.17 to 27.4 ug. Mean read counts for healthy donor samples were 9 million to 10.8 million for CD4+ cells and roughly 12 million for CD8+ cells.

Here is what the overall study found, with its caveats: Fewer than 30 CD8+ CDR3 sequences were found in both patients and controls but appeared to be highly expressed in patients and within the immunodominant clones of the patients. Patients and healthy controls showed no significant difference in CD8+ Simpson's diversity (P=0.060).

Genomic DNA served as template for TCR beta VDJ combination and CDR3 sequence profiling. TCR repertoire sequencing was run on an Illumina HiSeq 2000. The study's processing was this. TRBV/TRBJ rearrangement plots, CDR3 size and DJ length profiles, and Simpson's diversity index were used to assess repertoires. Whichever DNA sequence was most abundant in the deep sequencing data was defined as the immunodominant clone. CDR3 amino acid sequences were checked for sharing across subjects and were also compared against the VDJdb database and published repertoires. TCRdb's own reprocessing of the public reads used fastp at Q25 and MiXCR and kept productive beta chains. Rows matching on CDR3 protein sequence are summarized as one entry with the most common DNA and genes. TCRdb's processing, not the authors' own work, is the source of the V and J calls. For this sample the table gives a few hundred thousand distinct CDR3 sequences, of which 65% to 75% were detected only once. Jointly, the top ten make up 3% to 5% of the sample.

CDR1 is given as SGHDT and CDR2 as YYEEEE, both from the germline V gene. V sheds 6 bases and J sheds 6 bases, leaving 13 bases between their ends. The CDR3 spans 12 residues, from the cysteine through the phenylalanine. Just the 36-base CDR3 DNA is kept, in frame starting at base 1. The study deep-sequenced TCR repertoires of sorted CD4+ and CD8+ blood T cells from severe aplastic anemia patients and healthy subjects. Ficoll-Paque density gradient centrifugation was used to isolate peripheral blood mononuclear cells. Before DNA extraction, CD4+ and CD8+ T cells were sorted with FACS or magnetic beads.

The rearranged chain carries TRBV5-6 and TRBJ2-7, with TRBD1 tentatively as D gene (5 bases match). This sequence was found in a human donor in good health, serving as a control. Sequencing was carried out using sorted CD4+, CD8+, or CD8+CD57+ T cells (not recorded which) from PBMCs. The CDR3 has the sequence CASTIWGSEQYF. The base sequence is TGTGCCAGCACCATCTGGGGCAGCGAGCAGTACTTC.